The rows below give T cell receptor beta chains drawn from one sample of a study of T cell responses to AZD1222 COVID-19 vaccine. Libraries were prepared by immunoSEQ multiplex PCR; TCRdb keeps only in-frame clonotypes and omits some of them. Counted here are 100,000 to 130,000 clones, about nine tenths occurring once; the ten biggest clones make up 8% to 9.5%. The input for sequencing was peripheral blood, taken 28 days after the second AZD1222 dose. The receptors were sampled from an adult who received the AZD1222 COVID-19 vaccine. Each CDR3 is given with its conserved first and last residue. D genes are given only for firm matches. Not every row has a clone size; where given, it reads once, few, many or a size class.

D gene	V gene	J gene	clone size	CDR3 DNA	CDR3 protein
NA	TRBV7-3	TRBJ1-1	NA	TGTGCCAGCAGCTTTGACCCAAACACTGAAGCTTTCTTT	CASSFDPNTEAFF
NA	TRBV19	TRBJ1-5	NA	TGTGCCAGTAGTATAGGGGGTGGTAGCAATCAGCCCCAGCATTTT	CASSIGGGSNQPQHF
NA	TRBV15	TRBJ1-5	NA	TGTGCCACCAGCAGAGACTTACAGCCCCAGCATTTT	CATSRDLQPQHF
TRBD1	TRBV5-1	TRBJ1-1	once	TGCGCCAGCAGCTTCCGCCCGACAGGGGGGAACACTGAAGCTTTCTTT	CASSFRPTGGNTEAFF
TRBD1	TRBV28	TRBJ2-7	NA	TGTGCCAGCAGTTTAAACAGGGGCGAGCAGTACTTC	CASSLNRGEQYF
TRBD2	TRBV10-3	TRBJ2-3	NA	TGTGCCATCAGTGGCCGGGGAGCGGGGGACCGTCGGTTCACAGATACGCAGTATTTT	CAISGRGAGDRRFTDTQYF
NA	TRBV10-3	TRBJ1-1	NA	TGTGCCACCGGGCCTCGGGGGTCCACTGAAGCTTTCTTT	CATGPRGSTEAFF
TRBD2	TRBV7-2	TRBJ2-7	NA	TGTGCCAGCAGCCCAGGACTAGCGTTCTCCTACGAGCAGTACTTC	CASSPGLAFSYEQYF
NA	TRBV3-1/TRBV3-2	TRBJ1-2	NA	TGTGCCAGCAGCCCGGGACTGGGCGCGACGGGCTACACCTTC	CASSPGLGATGYTF
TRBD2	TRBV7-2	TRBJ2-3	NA	TGTGCCAGCAGCTCGAGGACTAGCGGGAGACTCACAGATACGCAGTATTTT	CASSSRTSGRLTDTQYF
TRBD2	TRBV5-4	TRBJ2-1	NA	TGTGCCAGCAGCTTGGGTGGCGGGAGGGGGAATGAGCAGTTCTTC	CASSLGGGRGNEQFF
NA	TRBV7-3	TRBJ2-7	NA	TGTGCCAGCAGCTGCCCTGCGAACGAGCAGTACTTC	CASSCPANEQYF
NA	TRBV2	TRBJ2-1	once	TGTGCCAGCAGTGAACCCGTTACCAATGAGCAGTTCTTC	CASSEPVTNEQFF
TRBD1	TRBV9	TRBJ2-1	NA	TGTGCCAGCACTCCGGGCAGGGGGCACAATGAGCAGTTCTTC	CASTPGRGHNEQFF
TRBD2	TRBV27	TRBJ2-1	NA	TGTGCCAGCAGTTTGACCGGGACTAGCGCCGGAAACTCCTACAATGAGCAGTTCTTC	CASSLTGTSAGNSYNEQFF
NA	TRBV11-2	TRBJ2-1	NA	TGTGCCAGCAGTCCCTCTTTAGGGTACAATGAGCAGTTCTTC	CASSPSLGYNEQFF
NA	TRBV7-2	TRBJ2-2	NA	TGTGCCAGCAGTCGTCGTCCCACCGGGGAGCTGTTTTTT	CASSRRPTGELFF
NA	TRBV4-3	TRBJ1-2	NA	TGCGCCAGCAGCCAAATGACTCTCCAAGACGGCTACACCTTC	CASSQMTLQDGYTF